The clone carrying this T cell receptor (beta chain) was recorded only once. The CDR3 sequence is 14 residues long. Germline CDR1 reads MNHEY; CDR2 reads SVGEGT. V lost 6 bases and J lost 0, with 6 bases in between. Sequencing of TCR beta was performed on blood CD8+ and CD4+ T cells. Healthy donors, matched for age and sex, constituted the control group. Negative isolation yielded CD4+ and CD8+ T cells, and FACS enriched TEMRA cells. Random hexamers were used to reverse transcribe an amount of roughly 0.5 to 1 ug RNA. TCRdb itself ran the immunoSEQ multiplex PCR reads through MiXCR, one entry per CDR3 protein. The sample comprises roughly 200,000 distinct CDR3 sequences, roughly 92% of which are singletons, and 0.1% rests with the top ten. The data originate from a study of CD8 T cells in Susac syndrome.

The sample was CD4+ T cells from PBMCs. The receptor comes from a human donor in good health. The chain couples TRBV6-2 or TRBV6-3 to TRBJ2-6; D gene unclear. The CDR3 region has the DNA TGTGCCAGCAGGCTCCTCTCTGGGGCCAACGTCCTGACTTTC. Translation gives CASRLLSGANVLTF.